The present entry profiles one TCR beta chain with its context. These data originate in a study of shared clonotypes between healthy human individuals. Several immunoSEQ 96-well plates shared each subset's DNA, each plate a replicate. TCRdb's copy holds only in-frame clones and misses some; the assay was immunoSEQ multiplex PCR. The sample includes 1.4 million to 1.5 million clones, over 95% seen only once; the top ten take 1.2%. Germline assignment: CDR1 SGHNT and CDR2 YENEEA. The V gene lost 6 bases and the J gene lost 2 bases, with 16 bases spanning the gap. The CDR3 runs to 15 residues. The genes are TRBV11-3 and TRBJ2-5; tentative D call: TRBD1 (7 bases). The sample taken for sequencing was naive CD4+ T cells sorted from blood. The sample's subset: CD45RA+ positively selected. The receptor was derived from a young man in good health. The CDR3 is CASSRTGEVQETQYF. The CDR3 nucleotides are TGTGCCAGCAGTCGAACAGGGGAGGTACAAGAGACCCAGTACTTC.